Detailed here is one T cell receptor (beta chain). The CDR3 runs to 16 residues. Trimming stripped 0 bases from V and 3 bases from J, with 13 bases between. Germline V gene lookup returns CDR1 SGHNT and CDR2 YYREEE (reference sequence). Clones were sequenced by immunoSEQ multiplex PCR, and TCRdb holds only the in-frame ones, with some missing. The table records 86,000 or so clones, roughly 91% of them present only once. This specimen comes from a study of blood T cell repertoires in COVID-19. The clonotype originates from a woman aged 45 to 65 in a cohort sampled during active COVID-19. The chain joins TRBV5-4 to TRBJ2-1; D is unclear. Sequencing input: peripheral blood. The CDR3 loop is CASSLAGGLSYNEQFF. In DNA, the CDR3 is TGTGCCAGCAGCTTGGCGGGTGGGTTGAGCTACAATGAGCAGTTCTTC. Filled out from reference TRBV5-4 and TRBJ2-1, the complete variable domain reads ETGVTQSPTHLIKTRGQQVTLRCSSQSGHNTVSWYQQALGQGPQFIFQYYREEENGRGNFPPRFSGLQFPNYSSELNVNALELDDSALYLCASSLAGGLSYNEQFFGPGTRLTVL.